These 15 T cell receptor beta chains came from one sample sequenced in a study of early T cells in non-severe SARS-CoV-2 infection. In TCRdb, the 5' RACE reads were re-called with MiXCR into one record per CDR3 protein. The data contain fewer than 60,000 distinct CDR3 sequences, around 10% of them singletons. The sequences come from whole blood, collected at baseline. These receptors originate from an adult who was a healthcare worker with PCR-confirmed SARS-CoV-2 infection or an uninfected control (not recorded which).

The CDR3 nucleotides read TGTGCCAGCAGCCTGGACCGGGGGACTGAAGCTTTCTTT. Its protein is CASSLDRGTEAFF. The gene calls are TRBV5-4 and TRBJ1-1, with a tentative D call TRBD1 (5 bases). V was shortened by 4 bases and J by 5 bases, with 12 bases between the two germline ends. CDR1 SGHNT and CDR2 YYREEE come from the germline V gene (reference sequence). The CDR3 consists of 13 residues.

The sample holds many counts of this clonotype. J is TRBJ2-1 and V is TRBV20-1; D is possibly TRBD1 or TRBD2 (5 bases each). There are 11 residues in the CDR3. Germline V gene data show CDR1 as DFQATT and CDR2 as SNEGSKA (reference sequence). Here the CDR3 reads CRGRRNNEQFF. The DNA for the CDR3 is TGCAGGGGACGGAGGAACAATGAGCAGTTCTTC.

The gene calls are TRBV6-5 and TRBJ2-5; the D gene is possibly TRBD1 (5 bases). Per the germline V gene, CDR1 is MNHEY and CDR2 is SVGAGI. The CDR3 spans 15 residues. V gave up 0 bases and J gave up 5 bases, with 13 bases separating them. The CDR3 bases are TGTGCCAGCAGTTACTCGGACAAACAAGCGGAGACCCAGTACTTC. Its translation: CASSYSDKQAETQYF.

This clonotype was picked up many times. The rearrangement uses TRBV7-9 and TRBJ2-1; TRBD2 aligns across 12 bases. The CDR3 extends over 17 amino acids. Losses at the gene ends were 5 bases for V and 2 bases for J; bases not matched to a gene: 7. CDR1 and CDR2 (germline): SEHNR, FQNEAQ (reference sequence). The CDR3 coding sequence is TGTGCCAGCAGCCCCACTAGCGGGAGGTTCGCCTACAATGAGCAGTTCTTC. Residues: CASSPTSGRFAYNEQFF.

This clonotype was recorded at least ten times. V usage is TRBV6-6 and J usage is TRBJ2-1, with D perhaps being TRBD1 or TRBD2 (5 bases each). The length of the CDR3 is 14 residues. V lost 4 bases and J lost 5, with 12 bases in between. The germline V gene has CDR1 MNHNY and CDR2 SVGAGI (reference sequence). The CDR3 coding sequence is TGTGCCAGCAGTTTAGGGACCTTAAACAATGAGCAGTTCTTC. It specifies CASSLGTLNNEQFF.

This chain connects TRBV19 to TRBJ1-1; D unclear. Germline V gives CDR1 LNHDA, CDR2 SQIVND (reference sequence). This CDR3 is 13 amino acids long. The V end was cut by 3 bases, the J end by 1 base, with 6 bases between. The CDR3, as DNA: TGTGCCAGTAGTATGTCAAAGAACACTGAAGCTTTCTTT. Protein sequence: CASSMSKNTEAFF.

This clonotype was observed at least ten times. The gene calls are TRBV30 and TRBJ2-7; 7 nucleotides agree with TRBD2. The germline CDR1 and CDR2 sequences are GTSNPN and SVGIG (reference sequence). This CDR3 is 15 amino acids long. V dropped 0 bases and J dropped 2; count of bases not matched to a gene: 7. CDR3 sequence: CAWSVWLAETYEQYF. The CDR3 nucleotides read TGTGCCTGGAGTGTATGGCTAGCGGAGACCTACGAGCAGTACTTC.

This chain connects TRBV28 to TRBJ2-7; D unresolved. Trimming removed 3 bases at V and 1 base at J, with 10 bases between. Germline V gene lookup returns CDR1 MDHEN and CDR2 SYDVKM. The CDR3 is 14 residues long. DNA of the CDR3: TGTGCCAGCAGTTTTACTACTCGATCCTACGAGCAGTACTTC. It encodes CASSFTTRSYEQYF.

This chain connects TRBV20-1 to TRBJ2-7, with 10 bases fitting TRBD2. The V gene's germline CDR1 is DFQATT and CDR2 SNEGSKA (reference sequence). V was pared by 5 bases and J by 2 bases, with 9 bases of the junction left unmatched. This CDR3 is 15 amino acids long. The CDR3 spells CSAGPLAGGTYEQYF. The CDR3 DNA reads as TGCAGTGCTGGTCCCTTAGCGGGAGGCACCTACGAGCAGTACTTC.

This clonotype was recorded many times. The genes are TRBV6-6 and TRBJ1-2; tentatively, D is TRBD1 (6 bases). V was pared by 6 bases and J by 4 bases, with 12 bases between. From germline, CDR1 is MNHNY and CDR2 SVGAGI (reference sequence). The CDR3 runs to 13 residues. The CDR3: CASRPGVGYGYTF. As DNA, the CDR3 is TGTGCCAGCAGACCAGGGGTCGGCTATGGCTACACCTTC.

This clonotype was recorded at least ten times. This chain joins TRBV28 and TRBJ1-1; maybe TRBD1 (6 bases). V lost 8 bases, J lost 6 bases, and 10 bases lay in between. CDR1 and CDR2 from the germline V gene are MDHEN and SYDVKM. The CDR3 totals 11 residues. DNA for the CDR3: TGTGCCAGCGGGAGACAGGCTGAAGCTTTCTTT. Translating gives CASGRQAEAFF.

The J gene is TRBJ2-1, the V gene TRBV7-6; D gene ambiguous. The V end was cut by 0 bases, the J end by 15 bases, with 30 bases between. This CDR3 has 18 amino acids. CDR1 is SGHVS and CDR2 is FNYEAQ in the germline V gene. CDR3 loop: CASSLAAPQHPTAPSWFF. The CDR3 DNA reads TGTGCCAGCAGCTTAGCAGCCCCACAACATCCCACCGCTCCGTCTTGGTTCTTC.

The chain recombines TRBV9 with TRBJ2-7; TRBD1 matches at 10 bases. The J segment lost 5 bases and the V segment lost 0 bases, leaving 5 bases of the junction unmatched. There are 15 residues in the CDR3. CDR1 SGDLS and CDR2 YYNGEE come from the germline V gene. CDR3 in amino acids: CASSVEGQGIHEQYF. The CDR3 region has the DNA TGTGCCAGCAGCGTAGAGGGACAGGGGATCCACGAGCAGTACTTC.

The chain recombines TRBV7-8 with TRBJ2-4, with TRBD2 matching over 10 bases. CDR1 is SGHVS, CDR2 FQNEAQ, per germline. The CDR3 is 16 amino acids. The V and J ends lost 5 bases and 3 bases, in that order; junction bases with no gene match: 7. CDR3: CASSPAGGQGKNIQYF. CDR3 coding DNA: TGTGCCAGCAGCCCAGCGGGGGGGCAGGGCAAAAACATTCAGTACTTC.

This clonotype came up many times. This chain connects TRBV25-1 to TRBJ1-1, with D unclear. This CDR3 has 14 amino acids. Germline V CDR1 and CDR2: MGHDK, SYGVNS. V gave up 3 bases and J gave up 6 bases, with 14 bases separating them. The chain's CDR3 is CASSDDRTLSEAFF. As DNA, the CDR3 is TGTGCCAGCAGTGACGATCGGACCTTATCTGAAGCTTTCTTT.